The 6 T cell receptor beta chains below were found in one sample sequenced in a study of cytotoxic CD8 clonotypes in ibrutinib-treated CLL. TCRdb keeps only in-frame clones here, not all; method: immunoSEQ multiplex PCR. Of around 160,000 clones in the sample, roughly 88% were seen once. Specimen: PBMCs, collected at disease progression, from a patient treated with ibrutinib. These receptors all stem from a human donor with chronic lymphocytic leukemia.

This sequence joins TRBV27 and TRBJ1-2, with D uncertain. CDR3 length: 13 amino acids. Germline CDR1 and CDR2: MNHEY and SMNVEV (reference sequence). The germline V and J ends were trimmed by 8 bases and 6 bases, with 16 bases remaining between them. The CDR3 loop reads CASRLAEEDGYTF. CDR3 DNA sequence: TGTGCCAGCCGATTAGCGGAGGAAGATGGCTACACCTTC.

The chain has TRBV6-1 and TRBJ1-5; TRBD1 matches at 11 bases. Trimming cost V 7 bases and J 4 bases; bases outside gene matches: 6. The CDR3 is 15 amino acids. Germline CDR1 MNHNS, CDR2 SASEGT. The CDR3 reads CASMLGQGVNQPQHF. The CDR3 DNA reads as TGTGCCAGCATGCTGGGACAGGGGGTTAATCAGCCCCAGCATTTT.

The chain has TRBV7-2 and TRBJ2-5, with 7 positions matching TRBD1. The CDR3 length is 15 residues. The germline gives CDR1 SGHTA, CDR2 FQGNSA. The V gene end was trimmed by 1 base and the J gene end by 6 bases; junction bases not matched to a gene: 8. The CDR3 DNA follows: TGTGCCAGCAGCTTAGACAGGGGAATTACGAAGACCCAGTACTTC. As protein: CASSLDRGITKTQYF.

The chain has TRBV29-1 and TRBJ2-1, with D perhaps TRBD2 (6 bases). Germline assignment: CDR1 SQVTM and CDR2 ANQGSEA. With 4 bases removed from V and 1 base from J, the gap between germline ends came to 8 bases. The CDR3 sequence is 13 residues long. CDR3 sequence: CSVVRGSYNEQFF. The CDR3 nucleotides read TGCAGCGTTGTGCGGGGATCCTACAATGAGCAGTTCTTC.

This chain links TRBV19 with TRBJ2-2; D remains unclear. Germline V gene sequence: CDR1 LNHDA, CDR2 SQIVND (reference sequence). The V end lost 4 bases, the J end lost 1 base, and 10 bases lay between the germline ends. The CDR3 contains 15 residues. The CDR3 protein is CASSRDRLNTGELFF. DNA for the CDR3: TGTGCCAGTAGTAGGGATCGGTTGAACACCGGGGAGCTGTTTTTT.

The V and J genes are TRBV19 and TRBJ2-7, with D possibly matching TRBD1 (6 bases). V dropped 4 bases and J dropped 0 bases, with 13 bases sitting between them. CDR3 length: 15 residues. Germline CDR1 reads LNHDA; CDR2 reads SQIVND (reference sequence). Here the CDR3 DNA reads TGTGCCAGTAGTAGGGGGCCCAGTTCCTCCTACGAGCAGTACTTC. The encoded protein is CASSRGPSSSYEQYF.